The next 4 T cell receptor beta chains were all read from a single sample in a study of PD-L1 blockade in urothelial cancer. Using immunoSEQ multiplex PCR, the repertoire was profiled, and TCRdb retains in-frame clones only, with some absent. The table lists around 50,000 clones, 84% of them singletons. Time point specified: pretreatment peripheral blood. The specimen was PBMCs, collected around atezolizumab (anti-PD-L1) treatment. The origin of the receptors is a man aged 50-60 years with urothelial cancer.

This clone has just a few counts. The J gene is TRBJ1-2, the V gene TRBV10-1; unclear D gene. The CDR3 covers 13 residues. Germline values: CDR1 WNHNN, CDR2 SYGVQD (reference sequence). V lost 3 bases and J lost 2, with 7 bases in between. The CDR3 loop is CASSEKPNYGYTF. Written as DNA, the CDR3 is TGCGCCAGCAGTGAAAAGCCCAACTATGGCTACACCTTC.

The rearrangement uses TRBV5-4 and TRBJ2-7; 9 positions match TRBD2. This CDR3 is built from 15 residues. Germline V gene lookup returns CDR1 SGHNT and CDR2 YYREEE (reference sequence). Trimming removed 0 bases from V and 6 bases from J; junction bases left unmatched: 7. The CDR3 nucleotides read TGTGCCAGCAGCTTGGAGGCGGGAGGGTGGGGCGAGCAGTACTTC. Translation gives CASSLEAGGWGEQYF.

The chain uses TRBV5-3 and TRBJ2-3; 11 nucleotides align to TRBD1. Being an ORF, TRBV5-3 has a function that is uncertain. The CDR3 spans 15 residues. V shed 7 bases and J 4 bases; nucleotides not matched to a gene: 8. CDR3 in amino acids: CARAEPGQGADTQYF. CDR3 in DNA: TGTGCCAGAGCTGAACCGGGACAGGGGGCAGATACGCAGTATTTT.

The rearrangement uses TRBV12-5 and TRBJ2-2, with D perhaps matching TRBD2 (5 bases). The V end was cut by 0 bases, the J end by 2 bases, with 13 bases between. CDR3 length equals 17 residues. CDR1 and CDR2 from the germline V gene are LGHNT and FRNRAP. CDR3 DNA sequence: TGTGCTAGTGGTTTGGTAACGGGTAGCGTTAACACCGGGGAGCTGTTTTTT. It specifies CASGLVTGSVNTGELFF.